This TCR beta chain was recovered during a study of T cell repertoires in cytomegalovirus infection (dated by TCRdb to between 2019 and 2020). Notes on the research overall: Because public TCR beta signatures pointed to carriage of CMV infection together with the matching HLA type, the HLA type of each donor mattered for the analysis. Overall results and qualifications from the work: The ex vivo response was dominated by HLA-C-restricted CMV-specific TCR beta clonotypes, and the single most frequent clonotype in two of eight donors was supplied by these HLA-C-restricted clonotypes. In both this cohort and an independent roughly 330-donor cohort, the cumulative frequency of public TCR beta family members distinguished carriers of CMV infection plus the relevant HLA type.

CDR1 SEHNR and CDR2 FQNEAQ are derived from the germline V gene (reference sequence). V lost 6 bases and J lost 6 bases, and the count of bases not matched to a germline gene is 11. The CDR3 contains 15 residues, cysteine and phenylalanine counted. This entry keeps only the CDR3 DNA: 45 bases, framed from base 1. This clonotype has a handful of counts. Its antigen remains unidentified. Base qualities were left out, and no much larger clone turns up one base away. The run used an Illumina HiSeq 1500. TCRdb reprocessing: public reads trimmed at Q25 with fastp, clones called with MiXCR, in-frame beta chains kept. Identical CDR3 proteins give one entry, which carries the most common genes and DNA. Counted in this sample were around 630,000 distinct CDR3 sequences; approximately 24% of them appeared once. The biggest ten clones account for 7.5% to 9% of the sample.

The chain was built from TRBV7-9 and TRBJ2-1; 7 nucleotides in the junction match TRBD1. The sample taken for sequencing was CD8+ T cells from PBMCs. This sequence originates from a human donor in good health (CMV status not recorded). Some clones in this sample may be carry-over from other donors' samples. The encoded CDR3 is CASSSRQGPSNEQFF. The nucleotide sequence reads TGTGCCAGCAGTTCAAGACAGGGCCCGTCCAATGAGCAGTTCTTC.